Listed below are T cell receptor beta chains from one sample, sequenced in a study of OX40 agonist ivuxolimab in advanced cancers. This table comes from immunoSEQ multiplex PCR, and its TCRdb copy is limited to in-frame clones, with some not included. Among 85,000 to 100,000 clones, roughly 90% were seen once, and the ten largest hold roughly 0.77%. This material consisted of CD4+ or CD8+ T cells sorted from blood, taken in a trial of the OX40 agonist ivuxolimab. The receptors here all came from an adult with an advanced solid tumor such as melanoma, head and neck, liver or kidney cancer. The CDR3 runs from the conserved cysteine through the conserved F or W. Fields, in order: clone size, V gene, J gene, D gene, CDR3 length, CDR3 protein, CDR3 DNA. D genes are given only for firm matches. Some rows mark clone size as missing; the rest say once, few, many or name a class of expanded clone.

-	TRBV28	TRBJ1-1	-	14	CASSFAGQVTEAFF	TGTGCCAGCAGTTTCGCAGGGCAAGTCACTGAAGCTTTCTTT
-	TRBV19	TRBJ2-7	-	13	CASSMLSRSEQYF	TGTGCCAGTAGTATGTTGTCGCGCTCCGAGCAGTACTTC
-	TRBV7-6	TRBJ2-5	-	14	CASSLGGLQETQYF	TGTGCCAGCAGCTTAGGGGGGCTCCAAGAGACCCAGTACTTC
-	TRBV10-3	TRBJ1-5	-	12	CARGNSNQPQHF	TGTGCCAGGGGGAATAGCAATCAGCCCCAGCATTTT
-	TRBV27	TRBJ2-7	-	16	CASSQPVGQTAGEQYF	TGTGCCAGCAGTCAACCGGTGGGCCAAACAGCAGGCGAGCAGTACTTC
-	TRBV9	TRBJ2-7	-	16	CASSPRGGISSYEQYF	TGTGCCAGCAGCCCCCGTGGAGGGATAAGCTCCTACGAGCAGTACTTC
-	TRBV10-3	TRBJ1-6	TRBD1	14	CAIRDGTDNSPLHF	TGTGCCATCAGGGACGGGACAGATAATTCACCCCTCCACTTT
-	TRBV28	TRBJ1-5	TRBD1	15	CASSTGGSSNQPQHF	TGTGCCAGCAGTACAGGGGGAAGTAGCAATCAGCCCCAGCATTTT
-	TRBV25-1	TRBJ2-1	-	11	CASRPNNEQFF	TGTGCCAGTAGGCCGAACAATGAGCAGTTCTTC
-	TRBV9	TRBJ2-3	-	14	CASSVTPSTNTQYF	TGTGCCAGCAGCGTGACACCGTCCACAAATACGCAGTATTTT
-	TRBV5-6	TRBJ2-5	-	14	CASSPRGGKETQYF	TGTGCCAGCAGCCCACGAGGGGGGAAAGAGACCCAGTACTTC
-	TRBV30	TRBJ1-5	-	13	CAWGKSGNQPQHF	TGTGCGTGGGGGAAGAGTGGCAATCAGCCCCAGCATTTT
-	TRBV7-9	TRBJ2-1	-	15	CASSFRGADYNEQFF	TGTGCCAGCAGCTTTCGGGGCGCCGACTACAATGAGCAGTTCTTC
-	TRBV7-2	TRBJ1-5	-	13	CASSPVWDQPQHF	TGTGCCAGCAGTCCAGTATGGGATCAGCCCCAGCATTTT
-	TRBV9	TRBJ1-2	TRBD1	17	CASSVGDRVQINYGYTF	TGTGCCAGCAGCGTAGGGGACAGGGTTCAGATAAACTATGGCTACACCTTC
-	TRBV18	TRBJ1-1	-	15	CASSRSPGPQDEAFF	TGTGCCAGCTCACGTTCCCCAGGCCCGCAGGATGAAGCTTTCTTT
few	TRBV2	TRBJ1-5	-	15	CASTLLRTGNQPQHF	TGTGCCAGCACTCTCCTCAGGACAGGCAATCAGCCCCAGCATTTT
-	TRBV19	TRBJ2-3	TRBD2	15	CASSSGGGWTDTQYF	TGTGCCAGTAGTAGTGGCGGGGGGTGGACAGATACGCAGTATTTT
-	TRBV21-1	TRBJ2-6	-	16	CASSKHRTAGANVLTF	TGTGCCAGCAGCAAACACCGGACGGCTGGGGCCAACGTCCTGACTTTC
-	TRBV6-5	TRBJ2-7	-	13	CASSKDRAYEQYF	TGTGCCAGCAGCAAGGACAGAGCCTACGAGCAGTACTTC
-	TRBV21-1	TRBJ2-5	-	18	CASSKVSSRGTYQETQYF	TGTGCCAGCAGCAAAGTATCATCTAGGGGGACGTACCAAGAGACCCAGTACTTC
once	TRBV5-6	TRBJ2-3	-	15	CASSLPGYGTDTQYF	TGTGCCAGCAGCTTGCCAGGGTACGGCACAGATACGCAGTATTTT
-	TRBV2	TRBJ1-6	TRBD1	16	CASSLTGGLGNSPLHF	TGTGCCAGCAGTCTGACAGGGGGCTTGGGAAATTCACCCCTCCACTTT
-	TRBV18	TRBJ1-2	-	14	CASSPGASNYGYTF	TGTGCCAGCTCACCGGGGGCCTCTAACTATGGCTACACCTTC
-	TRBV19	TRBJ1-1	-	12	CASRDGYTEAFF	TGTGCCAGTAGGGACGGCTACACTGAAGCTTTCTTT
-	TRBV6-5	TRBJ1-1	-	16	CASSLATGPVLPEAFF	TGTGCCAGCAGTTTGGCGACAGGACCGGTTCTTCCTGAAGCTTTCTTT
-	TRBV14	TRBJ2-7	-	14	CASSPGGTGDEQYF	TGTGCCAGCAGCCCCGGGGGGACAGGCGACGAGCAGTACTTC
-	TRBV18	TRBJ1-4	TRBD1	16	CASSSTGRQGNEKLFF	TGTGCCAGCTCATCGACGGGCAGACAGGGTAATGAAAAACTGTTTTTT
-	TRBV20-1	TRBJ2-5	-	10	CSARRETQYF	TGCAGTGCTAGGCGGGAGACCCAGTACTTC
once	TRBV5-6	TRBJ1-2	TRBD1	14	CASSLGQGLGGYTF	TGTGCCAGCAGCTTAGGACAGGGTTTGGGTGGCTACACCTTC
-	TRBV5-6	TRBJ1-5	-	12	CASSSLNQPQHF	TGTGCCAGCAGCTCCCTGAATCAGCCCCAGCATTTT
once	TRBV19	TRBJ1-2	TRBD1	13	CASSMGQAYGYTF	TGTGCCAGTAGTATGGGACAGGCCTATGGCTACACCTTC
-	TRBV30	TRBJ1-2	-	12	CAWSVRQLSYTF	TGTGCCTGGAGTGTACGCCAGCTGAGCTACACCTTC
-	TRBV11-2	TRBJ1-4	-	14	CASSLSTGWEKLFF	TGTGCCAGCAGCTTAAGTACAGGGTGGGAAAAACTGTTTTTT
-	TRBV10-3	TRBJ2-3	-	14	CAISEPRRSDTQYF	TGTGCCATCAGTGAGCCCCGGAGGTCAGATACGCAGTATTTT
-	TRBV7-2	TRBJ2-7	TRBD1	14	CASSIGQGAYEQYF	TGTGCCAGCAGTATCGGACAGGGGGCCTACGAGCAGTACTTC
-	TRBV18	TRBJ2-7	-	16	CASSPVDGSRTYEQYF	TGTGCCAGCTCCCCCGTAGACGGGTCGAGGACCTACGAGCAGTACTTC
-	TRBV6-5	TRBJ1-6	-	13	CASSQMGEAPLHF	TGTGCCAGCAGTCAGATGGGGGAGGCCCCCCTCCACTTT
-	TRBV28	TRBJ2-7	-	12	CASSEPPYEQYF	TGTGCCAGCAGTGAACCTCCCTACGAGCAGTACTTC
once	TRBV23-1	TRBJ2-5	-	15	CASSQSPSSQETQYF	TGCGCCAGCAGTCAATCCCCCAGCAGCCAAGAGACCCAGTACTTC
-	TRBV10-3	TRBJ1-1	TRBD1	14	CATSGQGGGTEAFF	TGTGCCACCTCCGGACAGGGTGGGGGCACTGAAGCTTTCTTT
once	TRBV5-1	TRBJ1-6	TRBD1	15	CASSFGTGGNSPLHF	TGCGCCAGCAGCTTCGGGACAGGGGGCAATTCACCCCTCCACTTT